The 6 T cell receptor beta chains given below trace back to one sample, sequenced in a study of tumor-infiltrating lymphocytes in primary liver carcinoma. TCR beta cDNA was made from 450 to 550 ng total RNA with a constant-region primer. Three-round nested multiplex PCR performed with slightly modified ARM-PCR produced the TCR beta libraries. It was with TRBV1-TRBV30 forward primers and a C-beta reverse primer that the first two PCR rounds were run, at roughly 10 cycles each. MiXCR, run by TCRdb on the multiplex PCR reads, gives a single entry per CDR3 protein. The sample has 90,000 to 150,000 distinct CDR3 sequences, around two thirds seen once. It was from about 19-30 mg of unsorted bulk tissue that RNA and DNA were co-extracted. The sample comprised tumor-adjacent normal liver tissue. The receptors derive from a woman aged 55 to 70 with primary liver carcinoma and hepatitis B virus infection.

Concerning this clonotype itself: Relative to the germline gene, one junction end is altered; a read error may explain this. The chain joins TRBV13 to TRBJ2-1, with 8 bases that match TRBD2. This CDR3 spans 15 amino acids. Germline CDR1 and CDR2: PRHDT and FYEKMQ (reference sequence). CDR3 residues: CARSLGTSGNNEQFF. In DNA form, the CDR3 reads TGTGCCAGGAGCTTAGGTACTAGCGGAAACAACGAGCAGTTCTTC.

A note on this clonotype: It is likely a read error, because the conserved phenylalanine at the end of the CDR3 is missing. The chain is built from TRBV11-2 and TRBJ2-5, with D uncertain. Trimming cost V 6 bases and J 0 bases, with 8 bases left between them. Germline CDR1 reads SGHAT; CDR2 reads FQNNGV. The CDR3 has 13 residues. The CDR3 sequence: CASRRGYQETQYI. CDR3 nucleotide sequence: TGTGCCAGCAGGAGAGGTTACCAAGAGACCCAGTACATC.

As to this clonotype: The germline gene is not matched at one end of the junction; a read error may be the cause. The J gene is TRBJ2-5, the V gene TRBV28; D is ambiguous. The germline V gene has CDR1 MDHEN and CDR2 SYDVKM. CDR3 length equals 13 residues. CDR3 amino acids: CTSSSLSPKTQYF. The CDR3 DNA reads TGTACCAGCAGTTCCCTAAGCCCCAAGACCCAGTACTTC.

This clonotype was picked up a small number of times. A much larger clone is a single base away; this may be a read error. V and J are TRBV6-1 and TRBJ2-3; 11 bases fit TRBD2. The CDR3 totals 15 residues. Germline V CDR1 and CDR2: MNHNS, SASEGT. The CDR3 sequence is CASTTGTSGTDAQYF. The CDR3 bases are TGTGCCAGCACCACCGGGACTAGCGGCACAGATGCGCAGTATTTT.

Details on this clonotype: One end of the junction fails to match germline, which may point to a read error. This chain links TRBV28 with TRBJ1-5; D call uncertain. The germline V gene encodes CDR1 MDHEN and CDR2 SYDVKM. The CDR3 loop spans 12 amino acids. CDR3 loop: CASTRVPQHQHF. The CDR3 DNA reads TGTGCCAGCACGAGAGTTCCTCAGCACCAGCATTTT.

The chain links TRBV7-9 to TRBJ2-7; TRBD2 aligns across 10 bases. This CDR3 contains 15 residues. V shed 6 bases and J 0 bases; nucleotides not matched to a gene: 5. Germline CDR1 reads SEHNR; CDR2 reads FQNEAQ (reference sequence). CDR3 sequence reads: CASSQLAGHSYEQYF. The CDR3 bases are TGTGCCAGCAGTCAACTAGCGGGGCACTCCTACGAGCAGTACTTC. Full variable domain (outside the CDR3, taken from reference TRBV7-9 and TRBJ2-7): DTGVSQNPRHKITKRGQNVTFRCDPISEHNRLYWYRQTLGQGPEFLTYFQNEAQLEKSRLLSDRFSAERPKGSFSTLEIQRTEQGDSAMYLCASSQLAGHSYEQYFGPGTRLTVT.